The 3 T cell receptor beta chains given below trace back to one sample, sequenced in a study of blood T cell repertoires in COVID-19. Profiled with immunoSEQ multiplex PCR; TCRdb holds only in-frame clones, not every one. In the table there are 120,000 or so clones, roughly 85% of which are singletons. The sample was peripheral blood. The receptors stem from a human donor in a cohort sampled during active COVID-19.

This chain uses TRBV6-5 with TRBJ1-1; D is possibly TRBD1 (6 bases). The CDR3 spans 14 residues. V lost 6 bases and J lost 2, with 13 bases in between. CDR1 is MNHEY, CDR2 SVGAGI, per germline. CDR3 residues: CASSREQGNTEAFF. The DNA for the CDR3 is TGTGCCAGCAGCCGAGAACAGGGCAACACTGAAGCTTTCTTT.

V and J are TRBV19 and TRBJ2-7; 8 bases agree with TRBD2. Germline V gene sequence: CDR1 LNHDA, CDR2 SQIVND (reference sequence). With 7 bases clipped from V and 2 bases from J, the junction kept 22 bases outside the gene matches. The CDR3 totals 19 residues. CDR3 loop: CASTPSTLWAGGPPYEQYF. The CDR3 coding sequence is TGTGCCAGTACCCCCAGTACCCTTTGGGCGGGAGGACCACCCTACGAGCAGTACTTC.

CDR3 in amino acids: CASSLGSASGGARETQYF. As DNA, the CDR3 is TGTGCCAGCAGCTTAGGCTCAGCTAGCGGGGGGGCTCGAGAGACCCAGTACTTC. The chain links TRBV7-9 to TRBJ2-5; 12 bases are shared with TRBD2. CDR1 and CDR2 from the germline V gene are SEHNR and FQNEAQ (reference sequence). This CDR3 region has 18 residues. Trimming took 1 base from V and 4 from J; bases not matched to a gene: 10.